This is a list of T cell receptor beta chains from one sample in a study of regulatory T cells in long-lasting Graves disease. TCRdb reanalysed the multiplex PCR reads using MiXCR and keeps one entry per CDR3 protein. The sample includes approximately 310,000 distinct CDR3 sequences, approximately 20% of them seen just once. The material was peripheral blood mononuclear cells (PBMCs), obtained at new diagnosis, from a patient treated with antithyroid drugs. The source is a female donor with Graves disease. The CDR3 runs from the conserved cysteine through the conserved F or W. The D gene is left open where the match is weak. Size is omitted from some rows. Given values are once, few, many or a class for expanded clones.

len	abundance	v_gene	d_gene	j_gene	CDR3aa	CDR3nt
10	many	TRBV28	.	TRBJ2-1	CASRAGVQFF	TGTGCCAGCAGGGCAGGGGTCCAGTTCTTC
15	many	TRBV6-5	.	TRBJ2-2	CASSYVSRWDGELFF	TGTGCCAGCAGTTACGTCTCTAGGTGGGACGGGGAGCTGTTTTTT
16	many	TRBV9	.	TRBJ2-3	CASSGEAGHSTDTQYF	TGTGCCAGCAGCGGGGAGGCGGGCCATAGCACAGATACGCAGTATTTT
15	.	TRBV11-3	.	TRBJ2-5	CASSAAVGLQETQYF	TGTGCCAGCAGCGCCGCAGTGGGGCTGCAAGAGACCCAGTACTTC
15	many	TRBV12-3/TRBV12-4	TRBD1	TRBJ2-7	CASSPGQGTYYEQYF	TGTGCCAGCAGTCCGGGACAGGGGACCTACTACGAGCAGTACTTC
16	.	TRBV6-2/TRBV6-3	TRBD1	TRBJ2-5	CASSSLPGQLQETQYF	TGTGCCAGCAGTTCTCTTCCGGGACAGCTCCAAGAGACCCAGTACTTC
12	many	TRBV12-3/TRBV12-4	.	TRBJ1-2	CASSPPGYGYTF	TGTGCCAGCAGCCCGCCGGGGTATGGCTACACCTTC
14	.	TRBV5-1	.	TRBJ2-3	CASSLEAVTDTQYF	TGCGCCAGCAGCTTGGAGGCGGTCACAGATACGCAGTATTTT
13	few	TRBV20-1	TRBD2	TRBJ2-1	CSASSGRTDEQFF	TGCAGTGCTAGTAGCGGGAGGACCGATGAGCAGTTCTTC
18	many	TRBV14	.	TRBJ2-3	CASSQDMSPWARTDTQYF	TGTGCCAGCAGCCAAGACATGAGCCCGTGGGCGCGTACAGATACGCAGTATTTT
13	many	TRBV2	.	TRBJ2-1	CASTPRLYNEQFF	TGTGCCAGCACCCCCAGGCTCTACAATGAGCAGTTCTTC
11	many	TRBV29-1	.	TRBJ2-3	CSVGLTDTQYF	TGCAGCGTTGGCCTCACAGATACGCAGTATTTT
15	few	TRBV2	TRBD2	TRBJ2-1	CASSESSGGYNEQFF	TGTGCCAGCAGTGAATCTAGCGGGGGGTACAATGAGCAGTTCTTC
14	many	TRBV15	.	TRBJ1-5	CATSLGLPNQPQHF	TGTGCCACCAGCCTCGGACTGCCCAATCAGCCCCAGCATTTT
15	.	TRBV19	TRBD1	TRBJ2-7	CASSPDRGISYEQYF	TGTGCCAGTAGTCCGGACAGGGGGATCTCCTACGAGCAGTACTTC